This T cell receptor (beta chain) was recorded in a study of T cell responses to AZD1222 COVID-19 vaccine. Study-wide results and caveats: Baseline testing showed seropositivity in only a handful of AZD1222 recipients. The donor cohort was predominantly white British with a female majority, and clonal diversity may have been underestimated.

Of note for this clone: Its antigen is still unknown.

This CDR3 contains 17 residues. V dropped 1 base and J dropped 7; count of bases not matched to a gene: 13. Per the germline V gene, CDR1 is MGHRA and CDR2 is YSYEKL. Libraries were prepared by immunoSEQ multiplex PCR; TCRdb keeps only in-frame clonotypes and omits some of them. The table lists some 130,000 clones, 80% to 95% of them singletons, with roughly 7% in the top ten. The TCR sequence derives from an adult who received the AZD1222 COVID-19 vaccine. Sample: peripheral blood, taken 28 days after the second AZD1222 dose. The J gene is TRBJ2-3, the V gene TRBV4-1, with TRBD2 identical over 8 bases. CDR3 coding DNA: TGCGCCAGCAGCCAAGGTCTCGGGGGGGTGCTTCACAATACGCAGTATTTT. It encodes CASSQGLGGVLHNTQYF.